This T cell receptor beta chain was retrieved from a study of T cell responses to AZD1222 COVID-19 vaccine. Background on the study: Pooled in the analysis were second doses at about 4 or about 12 weeks.

Study results and caveats: At 160-218 and 743-854, vaccine-associated CD4 TCRs were dominant, and they spanned spike. Only a handful of AZD1222 recipients were seropositive at baseline.

Sequencing was performed with immunoSEQ multiplex PCR; in TCRdb, only in-frame clones are kept and a portion is missing. The sample carries around 100,000 clones, nearly 95% recorded once. Germline V lookup: CDR1 SQVTM, CDR2 ANQGSEA. The junction had 17 bases not matched to a gene; V was cut back by 5 bases and J by 2 bases. This CDR3 is built from 18 residues. For this clone: What it binds is unknown.

The rearrangement links TRBV29-1 to TRBJ2-4, with 8 bases aligning to TRBD2. The TCR sequence derives from an adult in good health. The source material was peripheral blood, sampled on day 0 of AZD1222 vaccination. The CDR3 loop is CSVLGQGERERSKNIQYF. CDR3 nucleotides: TGCAGCGTTCTCGGCCAGGGTGAGCGGGAGAGGTCCAAAAACATTCAGTACTTC.